The rows below give T cell receptor beta chains drawn from one sample of a study of vaccination and CD4 T cells after COVID-19. These TCRs' antigens remain unknown. MiXCR, run by TCRdb on the PCR reads, gives a single entry per CDR3 protein. The table shows about 10,000 distinct CDR3 sequences, with roughly half occurring only once. The sequencing input was CD4+ T cells from blood, cultured in vitro. The receptors originated from a human donor who had recovered from COVID-19. The CDR3 runs from the conserved cysteine through the conserved F or W. A D gene is named only where the DNA matches it firmly. Rows give clone size only sometimes, using once, few, many, or a class for an expanded clone.

v_call,d_call,clone_size,j_call,cdr3_nt,cdr3_aa
TRBV20-1,.,few,TRBJ1-6,TGCAGTGCTGACAGGAGCTCCTATAATTCACCCCTCCACTTT,CSADRSSYNSPLHF
TRBV12-3/TRBV12-4,.,.,TRBJ1-1,TGTGCCAGCAGTGCCTTTGACATCAACACTGAAGCTTTCTTT,CASSAFDINTEAFF
TRBV20-1,.,.,TRBJ2-1,TGCAGTGCTATCGGTATCCTTAGCGGGGACAGCTCCTACAATGAGCAGTTCTTC,CSAIGILSGDSSYNEQFF
TRBV7-9,TRBD1,.,TRBJ1-4,TGTGCCAGCAGCTTCAGGACAGGGGGAGATGAAAAACTGTTTTTT,CASSFRTGGDEKLFF
TRBV30,.,.,TRBJ2-5,TGTGCCTGGAGTGACAGGGTCGGGTTGGAGACCCAGTACTTC,CAWSDRVGLETQYF
TRBV20-1,TRBD2,.,TRBJ2-1,TGCAGTGCTAGAGATCCTAGCGGGAGGATTTATGAGCAGTTCTTC,CSARDPSGRIYEQFF
TRBV6-5,.,.,TRBJ2-3,TGTGCCAGCAGTTACTCTAGCGAGCAGAGCACAGATACGCAGTATTTT,CASSYSSEQSTDTQYF
TRBV6-2/TRBV6-3,.,.,TRBJ1-6,TGTGCCAGCAGTTCCGGGGCAGGGTTCTATAATTCACCCCTCCACTTT,CASSSGAGFYNSPLHF
TRBV2,.,.,TRBJ2-7,TGTGCCAGCAGTGTGCGGGGGCTCGAGCAGTACTTC,CASSVRGLEQYF
TRBV6-1,.,.,TRBJ1-5,TGTGCCAGCCTGGGCCATAGCAATCAGCCCCAGCATTTT,CASLGHSNQPQHF
TRBV30,TRBD2,few,TRBJ2-5,TGTGCCTGGAGTATAGCGGGAGGCGCCGAGACCCAGTACTTC,CAWSIAGGAETQYF
TRBV5-1,TRBD1,.,TRBJ2-5,TGCGCCAGCAGCGGGGGGACAGGGGGCTACCAAGAGACCCAGTACTTC,CASSGGTGGYQETQYF
TRBV19,.,few,TRBJ1-5,TGTGCCAGTAGTCAGGGAAATCAGCCCCAGCATTTT,CASSQGNQPQHF
TRBV7-9,TRBD1,.,TRBJ1-2,TGTGCCAGCAGCGTAAACCCGGGACAGGGGGATGGCTACACCTTC,CASSVNPGQGDGYTF
TRBV28,.,.,TRBJ1-2,TGTGGGACAGCTGTCACGCCTGACTATGGCTACACCTTC,CGTAVTPDYGYTF
TRBV2,TRBD1,.,TRBJ2-7,TGTGCCAGCGCTTCGGAGAGGCAGGGGGCTTCCGAGCAGTACTTC,CASASERQGASEQYF
TRBV2,.,.,TRBJ2-7,TGTGCCAGCAGTGGGCTATGGACTGACGAGCAGTACTTC,CASSGLWTDEQYF
TRBV30,.,.,TRBJ1-1,TGTGCCTGGAGTGATGTACGGACAAACACTGAAGCTTTCTTT,CAWSDVRTNTEAFF
TRBV18,.,.,TRBJ2-5,TGTGCCAGCTCATCCCCGACAGGTCAAGAGACCCAGTACTTC,CASSSPTGQETQYF
TRBV4-3,TRBD1,.,TRBJ2-6,TGCGCCAGCAGCCATGGGACAGGGAGTAGTGGGGCCAACGCCCTGACTTTC,CASSHGTGSSGANALTF
TRBV20-1,.,few,TRBJ2-7,TGCAGTGCCAACCGGGACATCTCCTACGAGCAGTACTTC,CSANRDISYEQYF
TRBV5-1,.,.,TRBJ2-5,TGCGCCAGCAGCTTGTGGCGGCAGACCCAGTACTTC,CASSLWRQTQYF
TRBV7-9,TRBD2,few,TRBJ2-5,TGTGCCAGCAGCTCTCAAGGGACTAGCGGGATAGAGACCCAGTACTTC,CASSSQGTSGIETQYF
TRBV6-5,TRBD1,.,TRBJ2-7,TGTGCCAGCAGTTCAGACAGGGTATACGAGCAGTACTTC,CASSSDRVYEQYF
TRBV6-5,.,.,TRBJ2-7,TGTGCCAGCAGTTCCCCCGGTCTGACGTACGAGCAGTACTTC,CASSSPGLTYEQYF
TRBV20-1,.,.,TRBJ2-1,TGCAGTGCTAGTCCGCCCGCAGCGAACGACAATGAGCAGTTCTTC,CSASPPAANDNEQFF
TRBV28,.,.,TRBJ1-1,TGTGCCAGCAGGGCTTCCTATCGTCTTGTTAAGGGAGGGAAAGCTTTCTTT,CASRASYRLVKGGKAFF
TRBV6-1,.,.,TRBJ2-5,TGTGCCAGCGAGTACCAAGAGACCCAGTACTTC,CASEYQETQYF
TRBV27,TRBD1,.,TRBJ1-4,TGTGCCAGCAGTACAGGGGATAATGAAAAACTGTTTTTT,CASSTGDNEKLFF
TRBV29-1,.,.,TRBJ2-5,TGCAGCGTTGTCGGATCGGGCAGGGTCGTCCAAGAGACCCAGTACTTC,CSVVGSGRVVQETQYF
TRBV15,TRBD2,.,TRBJ2-1,TGTGCCACCAGCAGGACACTAGCGGGGTATGAGCAGTTCTTC,CATSRTLAGYEQFF
TRBV6-1,TRBD1,.,TRBJ1-5,TGTGCCAGCAAGACTGACAGGGCCGGGCAGCCCCAGCATTTT,CASKTDRAGQPQHF
TRBV9,.,.,TRBJ1-2,TGTGCCAGCAGCGTAGACGCCACAGCAGGTGGCTACACCTTC,CASSVDATAGGYTF
TRBV18,.,.,TRBJ1-5,TGTGCCAGCTCACCCCGGCGGGGGGGAGTGGGTCAGCCCCAGCATTTT,CASSPRRGGVGQPQHF
TRBV6-4,.,few,TRBJ2-2,TGTGCCAGCAGTGAGTCCGACACCGGGGAGCTGTTTTTT,CASSESDTGELFF
TRBV20-1,TRBD2,.,TRBJ2-1,TGCAGTGCTATTCTGCGTCTAGCGGGAGTGGATGAGCAGTTCTTC,CSAILRLAGVDEQFF
TRBV19,TRBD1,large,TRBJ2-3,TGTGCCAGTTCAAACAGGGGGCACAGCACAGATACGCAGTATTTT,CASSNRGHSTDTQYF
TRBV12-3/TRBV12-4,.,.,TRBJ1-2,TGTGCCAGCAGTTCCTCTAACTATGGCTACACCTTC,CASSSSNYGYTF
TRBV10-3,.,.,TRBJ2-7,TGTGCCATCAGCGGGCAGGGATACGAGCAGTACTTC,CAISGQGYEQYF
TRBV19,TRBD2,.,TRBJ2-3,TGTGCCAGTAGTCTAGAGGGACTAGCGGGGACAGATACGCAGTATTTT,CASSLEGLAGTDTQYF
TRBV18,.,few,TRBJ1-5,TGTGCCAGCTCACCGATACAGGGAAGCAATCAGCCCCAGCATTTT,CASSPIQGSNQPQHF
TRBV11-3,TRBD2,.,TRBJ2-7,TGTGCCAGCAGCTCGGGACTAGCGGGAGGACCGGACTACGAGCAGTACTTC,CASSSGLAGGPDYEQYF
TRBV28,.,.,TRBJ2-7,TGTGCCAGCAGTTTAAAGGTCTCCTACGAGCAGTACTTC,CASSLKVSYEQYF
TRBV7-6,TRBD2,once,TRBJ2-7,TGTGCCAGCAGCTTTAGAGCTAGCGGGACCTTAGACGAGCAGTACTTC,CASSFRASGTLDEQYF
TRBV6-4,TRBD1,.,TRBJ1-5,TGTGCCAGCAGGGGGCAACGGGCTTTATCTCTACAGGGGGTAAGCAATCAGCCCCAGCATTTT,CASRGQRALSLQGVSNQPQHF
TRBV7-2,.,.,TRBJ2-1,TGTGCCAGCAGCCCAGATCGCCCCAGCTCCTACAATGAGCAGTTCTTC,CASSPDRPSSYNEQFF
TRBV24-1,.,.,TRBJ1-4,TGTGCCACCAGTGATCAAACTAGTGAAAAACTGTTTTTT,CATSDQTSEKLFF
TRBV6-2/TRBV6-3,.,.,TRBJ2-1,TGTGCCAGCAGGAGTCCCCATATAAATGAGCAGTTCTTC,CASRSPHINEQFF
TRBV7-9,.,once,TRBJ2-3,TGTGCCAGCGGCCAACTGGGGCATACGCAGTATTTT,CASGQLGHTQYF
TRBV5-1,.,few,TRBJ1-6,TGCGCCAGCAGCTTCGACTTTAATTCACCCCTCCACTTT,CASSFDFNSPLHF
TRBV20-1,TRBD2,.,TRBJ2-3,TGCAGTGCTCATAATGACGGCGCCAAAAGGGATAGCGGGAGATACACAGATACGCAGTATTTT,CSAHNDGAKRDSGRYTDTQYF